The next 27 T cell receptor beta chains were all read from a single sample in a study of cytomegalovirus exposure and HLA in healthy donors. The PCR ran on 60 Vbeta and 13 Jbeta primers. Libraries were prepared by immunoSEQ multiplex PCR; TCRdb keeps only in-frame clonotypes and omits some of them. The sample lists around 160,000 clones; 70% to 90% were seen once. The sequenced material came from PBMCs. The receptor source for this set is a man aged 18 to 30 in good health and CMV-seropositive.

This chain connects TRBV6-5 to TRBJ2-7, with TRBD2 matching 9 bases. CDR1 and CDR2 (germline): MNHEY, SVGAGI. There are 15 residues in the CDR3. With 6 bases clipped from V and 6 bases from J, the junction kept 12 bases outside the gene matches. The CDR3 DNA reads TGTGCCAGCAGAACACCGGGACTAGCATCAGGCGAGCAGTACTTC. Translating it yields CASRTPGLASGEQYF.

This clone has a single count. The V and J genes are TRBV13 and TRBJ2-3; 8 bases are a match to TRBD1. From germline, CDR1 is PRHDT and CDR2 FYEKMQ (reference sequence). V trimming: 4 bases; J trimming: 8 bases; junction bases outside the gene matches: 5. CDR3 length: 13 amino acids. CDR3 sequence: CASSWTGRGTQYF. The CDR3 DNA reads TGTGCCAGCAGCTGGACAGGGAGAGGTACGCAGTATTTT.

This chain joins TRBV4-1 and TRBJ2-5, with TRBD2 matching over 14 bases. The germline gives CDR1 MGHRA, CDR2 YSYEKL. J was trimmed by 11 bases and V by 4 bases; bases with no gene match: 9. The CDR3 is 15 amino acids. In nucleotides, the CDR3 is TGCGCCAGCAGCCGACTAGCGGGGGGGCTTGAAAAGCAGTACTTC. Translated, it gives CASSRLAGGLEKQYF.

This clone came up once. This CDR3 reads CATSRDNSYGYTF. The DNA for the CDR3 is TGTGCCACCAGCAGAGATAACAGTTATGGCTACACCTTC. V usage is TRBV15 and J usage is TRBJ1-2; D is undetermined. This CDR3 region has 13 residues. Germline CDR1 and CDR2: LNHNV and YYDKDF (reference sequence). V shed 0 bases and J shed 5 bases, with 7 bases lying between them.

The CDR3 region is CASSERGLGTDTQYF. The CDR3 DNA reads as TGTGCCAGCAGTGAGCGGGGGCTGGGCACAGATACGCAGTATTTT. The chain is built from TRBV2 and TRBJ2-3; D may be TRBD2 (7 bases). The length of the CDR3 is 15 residues. Germline V gene data show CDR1 as SNHLY and CDR2 as FYNNEI. V was trimmed by 3 bases and J by 1 base, leaving 11 bases between them.

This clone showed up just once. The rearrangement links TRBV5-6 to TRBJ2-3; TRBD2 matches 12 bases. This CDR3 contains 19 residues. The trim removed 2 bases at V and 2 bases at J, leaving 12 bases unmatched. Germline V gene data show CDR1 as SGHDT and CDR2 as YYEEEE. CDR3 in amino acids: CASSLGLAGNLIATDTQYF. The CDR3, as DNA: TGTGCCAGCAGCTTAGGACTAGCGGGGAACCTAATCGCCACAGATACGCAGTATTTT. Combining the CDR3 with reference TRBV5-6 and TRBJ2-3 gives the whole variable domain DAGVTQSPTHLIKTRGQQVTLRCSPKSGHDTVSWYQQALGQGPQFIFQYYEEEERQRGNFPDRFSGHQFPNYSSELNVNALLLGDSALYLCASSLGLAGNLIATDTQYFGPGTRLTVL.

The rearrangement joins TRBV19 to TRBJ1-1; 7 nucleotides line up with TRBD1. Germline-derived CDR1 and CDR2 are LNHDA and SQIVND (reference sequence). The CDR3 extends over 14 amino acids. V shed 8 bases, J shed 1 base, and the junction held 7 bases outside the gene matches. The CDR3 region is CASREQGRNTEAFF. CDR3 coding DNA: TGTGCCAGTCGGGAACAGGGGCGGAACACTGAAGCTTTCTTT.

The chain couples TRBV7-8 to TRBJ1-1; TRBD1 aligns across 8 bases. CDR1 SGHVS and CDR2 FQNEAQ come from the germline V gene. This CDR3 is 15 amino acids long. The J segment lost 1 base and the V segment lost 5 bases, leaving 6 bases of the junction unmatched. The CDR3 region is CASSLGQDQNTEAFF. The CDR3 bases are TGTGCCAGCAGCCTGGGACAGGACCAGAACACTGAAGCTTTCTTT. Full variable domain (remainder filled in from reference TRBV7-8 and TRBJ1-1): GAGVSQSPRYKVAKRGQDVALRCDPISGHVSLFWYQQALGQGPEFLTYFQNEAQLDKSGLPSDRFFAERPEGSVSTLKIQRTQQEDSAVYLCASSLGQDQNTEAFFGQGTRLTVV.

The CDR3 DNA is TGTGCCAGCAGCGTAGCTTTCTCAGGGGGCGGGTACGAGCAGTACTTC. Translation gives CASSVAFSGGGYEQYF. This sequence joins TRBV9 and TRBJ2-7, with 8 bases fitting TRBD1. The V segment lost 0 bases and the J segment 4 bases; nucleotides outside the gene matches: 9. This CDR3 is 16 amino acids long. Germline V gene data show CDR1 as SGDLS and CDR2 as YYNGEE.

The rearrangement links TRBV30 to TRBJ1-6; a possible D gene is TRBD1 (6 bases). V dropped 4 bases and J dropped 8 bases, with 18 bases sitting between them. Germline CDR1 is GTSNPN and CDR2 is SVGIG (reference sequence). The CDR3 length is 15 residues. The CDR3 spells CAWTYRQADDSPLHF. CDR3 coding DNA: TGTGCCTGGACCTACAGACAGGCGGACGATTCACCCCTCCACTTT.

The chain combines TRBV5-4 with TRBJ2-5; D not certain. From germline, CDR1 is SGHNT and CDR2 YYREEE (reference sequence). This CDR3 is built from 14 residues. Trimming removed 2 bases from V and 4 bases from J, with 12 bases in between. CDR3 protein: CASSLPQSPETQYF. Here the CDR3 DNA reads TGTGCCAGCAGCTTACCGCAGTCGCCAGAGACCCAGTACTTC.

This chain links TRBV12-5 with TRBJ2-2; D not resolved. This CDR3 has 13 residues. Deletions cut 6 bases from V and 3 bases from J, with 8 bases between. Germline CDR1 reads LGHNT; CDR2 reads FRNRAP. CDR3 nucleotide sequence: TGTGCTAGTGGACCCGGAGACACCGGGGAGCTGTTTTTT. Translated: CASGPGDTGELFF.

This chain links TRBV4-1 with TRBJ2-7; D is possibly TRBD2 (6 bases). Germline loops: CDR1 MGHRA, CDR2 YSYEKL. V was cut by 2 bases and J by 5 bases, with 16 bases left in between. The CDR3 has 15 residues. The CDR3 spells CASSQSGTLRDEQYF. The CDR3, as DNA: TGCGCCAGCAGCCAATCCGGGACTCTTCGGGACGAGCAGTACTTC.

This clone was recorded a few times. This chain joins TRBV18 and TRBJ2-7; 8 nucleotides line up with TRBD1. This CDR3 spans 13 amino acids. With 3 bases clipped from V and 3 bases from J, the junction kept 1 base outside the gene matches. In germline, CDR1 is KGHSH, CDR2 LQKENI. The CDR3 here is CASSPGQVYEQYF. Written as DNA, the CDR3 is TGTGCCAGCTCACCGGGACAGGTCTACGAGCAGTACTTC.

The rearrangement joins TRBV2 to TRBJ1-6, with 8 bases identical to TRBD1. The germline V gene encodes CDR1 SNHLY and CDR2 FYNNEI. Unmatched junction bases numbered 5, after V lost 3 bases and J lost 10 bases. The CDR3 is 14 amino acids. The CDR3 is CASSEADRVSPLHF. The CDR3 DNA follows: TGTGCCAGCAGTGAGGCGGACAGGGTCTCACCCCTCCACTTT.

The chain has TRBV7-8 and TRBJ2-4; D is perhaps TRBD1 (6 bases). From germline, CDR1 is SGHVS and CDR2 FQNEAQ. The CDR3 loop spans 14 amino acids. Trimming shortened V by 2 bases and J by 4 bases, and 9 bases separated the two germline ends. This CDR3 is CASSLRTDKNIQYF. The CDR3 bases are TGTGCCAGCAGCTTAAGGACAGATAAAAACATTCAGTACTTC.

Here the CDR3 reads CASSPGAGFNEKLFF. In nucleotides, the CDR3 is TGTGCCAGCTCACCAGGGGCAGGTTTTAATGAAAAACTGTTTTTT. The rearrangement uses TRBV18 and TRBJ1-4; weak D call: TRBD1 (5 bases). CDR1 KGHSH and CDR2 LQKENI come from the germline V gene. This CDR3 region has 15 residues. With 2 bases removed from V and 4 bases from J, the gap between germline ends came to 11 bases.

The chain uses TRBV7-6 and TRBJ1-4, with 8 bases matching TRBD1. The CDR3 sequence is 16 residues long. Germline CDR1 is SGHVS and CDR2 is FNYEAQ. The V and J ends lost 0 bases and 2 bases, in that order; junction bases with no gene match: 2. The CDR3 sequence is CASSLARGRTNEKLFF. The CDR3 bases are TGTGCCAGCAGCTTAGCCAGGGGGCGGACTAATGAAAAACTGTTTTTT.

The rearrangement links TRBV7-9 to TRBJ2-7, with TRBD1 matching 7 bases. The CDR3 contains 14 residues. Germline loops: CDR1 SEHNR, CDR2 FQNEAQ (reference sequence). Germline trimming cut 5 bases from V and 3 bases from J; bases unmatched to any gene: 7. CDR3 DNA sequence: TGTGCCAGCAGCCAATCCGGGACAGTCTACGAGCAGTACTTC. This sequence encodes CASSQSGTVYEQYF.

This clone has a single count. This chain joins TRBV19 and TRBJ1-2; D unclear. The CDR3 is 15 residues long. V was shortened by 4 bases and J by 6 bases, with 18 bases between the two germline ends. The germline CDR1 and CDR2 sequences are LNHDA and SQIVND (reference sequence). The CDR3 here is CASSNPGLKVDGYTF. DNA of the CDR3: TGTGCCAGTAGTAATCCCGGACTCAAAGTCGATGGCTACACCTTC. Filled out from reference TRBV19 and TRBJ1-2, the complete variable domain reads DGGITQSPKYLFRKEGQNVTLSCEQNLNHDAMYWYRQDPGQGLRLIYYSQIVNDFQKGDIAEGYSVSREKKESFPLTVTSAQKNPTAFYLCASSNPGLKVDGYTFGSGTRLTVV.

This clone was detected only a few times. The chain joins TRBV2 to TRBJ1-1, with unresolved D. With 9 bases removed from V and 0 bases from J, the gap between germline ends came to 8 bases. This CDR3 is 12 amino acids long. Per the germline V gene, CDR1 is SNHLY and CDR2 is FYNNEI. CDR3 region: CARLRMNTEAFF. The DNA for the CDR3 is TGTGCCAGACTCAGGATGAACACTGAAGCTTTCTTT.

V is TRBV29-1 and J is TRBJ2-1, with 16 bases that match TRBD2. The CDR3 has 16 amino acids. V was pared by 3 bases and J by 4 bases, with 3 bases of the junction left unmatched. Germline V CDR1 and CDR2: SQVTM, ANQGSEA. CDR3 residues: CSVEGLAGGPYNEQFF. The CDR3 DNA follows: TGCAGCGTTGAGGGACTAGCGGGGGGGCCATACAATGAGCAGTTCTTC.

CDR3 nucleotides: TGTGCCAGAAGGGGGACGCAGGGGGCTAACACCGGGGAGCTGTTTTTT. It encodes CARRGTQGANTGELFF. The chain joins TRBV6-8 to TRBJ2-2, with TRBD1 matching 8 bases. This CDR3 spans 16 amino acids. The J segment lost 2 bases and the V segment lost 9 bases, leaving 11 bases of the junction unmatched. The germline V gene encodes CDR1 MNHGY and CDR2 SAAAGT.

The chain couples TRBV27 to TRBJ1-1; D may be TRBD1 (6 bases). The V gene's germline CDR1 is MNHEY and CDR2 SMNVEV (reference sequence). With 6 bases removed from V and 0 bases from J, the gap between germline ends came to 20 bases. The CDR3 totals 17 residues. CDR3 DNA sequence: TGTGCCAGCAGCAAAAGGACAGACCCTTACTTGAACACTGAAGCTTTCTTT. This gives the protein CASSKRTDPYLNTEAFF.

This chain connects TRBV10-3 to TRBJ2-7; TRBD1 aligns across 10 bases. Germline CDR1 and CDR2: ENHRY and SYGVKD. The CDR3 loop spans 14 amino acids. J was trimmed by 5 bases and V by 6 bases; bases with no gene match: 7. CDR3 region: CAISAGQGFDEQYF. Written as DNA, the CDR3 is TGTGCCATCAGCGCGGGACAGGGGTTCGACGAGCAGTACTTC.

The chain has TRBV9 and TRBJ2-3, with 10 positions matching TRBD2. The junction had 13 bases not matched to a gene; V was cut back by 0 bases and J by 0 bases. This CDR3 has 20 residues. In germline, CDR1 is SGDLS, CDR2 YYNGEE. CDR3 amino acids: CASSVGIGGASGGSTDTQYF. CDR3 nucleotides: TGTGCCAGCAGCGTAGGCATTGGAGGGGCTAGCGGGGGAAGCACAGATACGCAGTATTTT.

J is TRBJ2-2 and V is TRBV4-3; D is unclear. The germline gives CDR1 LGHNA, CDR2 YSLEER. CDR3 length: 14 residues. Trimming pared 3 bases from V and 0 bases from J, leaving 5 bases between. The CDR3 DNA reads TGCGCCAGCAGCCACGCAGCGAACACCGGGGAGCTGTTTTTT. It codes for CASSHAANTGELFF.